What follows is one T cell receptor beta chain and its context. Its antigen remains unidentified. Compared with germline, one end of the junction differs, possibly owing to a read error. MiXCR, run by TCRdb on the reads, gives a single entry per CDR3 protein. The table shows around 530,000 distinct CDR3 sequences, with 15% to 20% occurring only once. This specimen belongs to a study of T cell repertoires in cytomegalovirus infection. The wider study: Indications came from public TCR beta signatures; they pointed to CMV infection and to a matching HLA type.

CDR3 length: 15 amino acids. CDR1 and CDR2 from the germline V gene are MNHEY and SMNVEV (reference sequence). Study-wide findings and caveats: Across the ex vivo response, the dominant clonotypes were HLA-C-restricted CMV-specific TCR beta clonotypes. Cumulated frequencies of public TCR beta families served to identify carriers of CMV plus the relevant HLA.

This sequence was found in a human donor in good health (CMV status not recorded). Some clones in this sample may be carry-over from other donors' samples. The chain is built from TRBV27 and TRBJ1-1, with D hard to call. The sample consisted of CD8+ T cells from PBMCs. The CDR3 bases are TGTGCCAGAAGTTTATCCGGTCAAGTGGGCACTGAAGCTTTCTTT. This encodes CARSLSGQVGTEAFF.